This TCR beta chain was sequenced in a study of CD8 T cells in Susac syndrome. Bulk CD8+ and CD4+ cells came from magnetic negative isolation; CD8+ TEMRA by FACS. This clonotype has a single count. V shed 6 bases, J shed 4 bases, and the junction held 9 bases outside the gene matches. This CDR3 contains 15 residues. The germline CDR1 and CDR2 sequences are SNHLY and FYNNEI. After extraction with the RNeasy kit, about 0.45 to 1 ug of the RNA was reverse transcribed using random hexamers. MiXCR was run by TCRdb on the immunoSEQ multiplex PCR reads, yielding one entry per CDR3 protein. The sample includes around 160,000 distinct CDR3 sequences, approximately 92% of them seen just once.

This TCR was sampled from a human donor in good health. The sequencing sample was made of CD4+ T cells from PBMCs. The chain couples TRBV2 to TRBJ1-2; 9 nucleotides align to TRBD1. Here the CDR3 reads CASRPGQGTAYGYTF. CDR3 nucleotide sequence: TGTGCCAGCAGGCCCGGACAGGGGACCGCCTATGGCTACACCTTC.